This T cell receptor beta chain appears in the sequencing data of a study of HIV-infected children after antiretroviral therapy interruption. Turning to the study itself: For the interruption arm, samples span week 0 through about 3 years after study end.

The TCR library was built from RNA with a 3' RACE protocol and unique molecular identifiers. TCRdb re-called the 3' RACE reads through MiXCR, storing one row per CDR3 protein. The data contain some 90,000 distinct CDR3 sequences, 6% to 8.5% of them singletons. Stated treatment: PENTA 11 planned treatment interruption arm or continuous ART arm. Participants had taken at least three-drug ART for at least 24 weeks. Samples needed at least 5 million viable cryopreserved PBMCs. Sequencing used CD45RA+ CD4+ T cells from PBMCs, pooled from several time points, obtained from a donor given antiretroviral therapy, either interrupted or continuous. Subset of the sample: naive CD4+ CD45RA+ CD45RO- T cells. This TCR was recovered from a pool of human donors with HIV.

CDR3 protein: CASSWDLPGANEQFF. The DNA of the CDR3 is TGTGCCAGCAGCTGGGACTTACCTGGGGCCAATGAGCAGTTCTTC. The rearrangement links TRBV12-3 or TRBV12-4 to TRBJ2-1, with a possible D match to TRBD2 (6 bases). Trimming removed 6 bases at V and 6 bases at J, with 18 bases between. The CDR3 consists of 15 residues.